The following is a T cell receptor beta chain sequence with its context. Using immunoSEQ multiplex PCR, the repertoire was profiled, and TCRdb retains in-frame clones only, with some absent. The table lists 50,000 to 75,000 clones, roughly 96% of them singletons. Germline assignment: CDR1 LGHNA and CDR2 YNFKEQ. Trimming removed 1 base from V and 4 bases from J, with 8 bases in between. The CDR3 has 13 residues. This sample was taken from a study of siplizumab effects on memory and regulatory T cells. The receptor was derived from a human donor in good health. The chain employs TRBV4-2 and TRBJ2-7, with D uncertain. Sequences were obtained from naive CD8+ T cells sorted from blood. The CDR3 loop reads CASSQALGYEQYF. The CDR3, as DNA: TGTGCCAGCAGCCAAGCCCTGGGATACGAGCAGTACTTC.